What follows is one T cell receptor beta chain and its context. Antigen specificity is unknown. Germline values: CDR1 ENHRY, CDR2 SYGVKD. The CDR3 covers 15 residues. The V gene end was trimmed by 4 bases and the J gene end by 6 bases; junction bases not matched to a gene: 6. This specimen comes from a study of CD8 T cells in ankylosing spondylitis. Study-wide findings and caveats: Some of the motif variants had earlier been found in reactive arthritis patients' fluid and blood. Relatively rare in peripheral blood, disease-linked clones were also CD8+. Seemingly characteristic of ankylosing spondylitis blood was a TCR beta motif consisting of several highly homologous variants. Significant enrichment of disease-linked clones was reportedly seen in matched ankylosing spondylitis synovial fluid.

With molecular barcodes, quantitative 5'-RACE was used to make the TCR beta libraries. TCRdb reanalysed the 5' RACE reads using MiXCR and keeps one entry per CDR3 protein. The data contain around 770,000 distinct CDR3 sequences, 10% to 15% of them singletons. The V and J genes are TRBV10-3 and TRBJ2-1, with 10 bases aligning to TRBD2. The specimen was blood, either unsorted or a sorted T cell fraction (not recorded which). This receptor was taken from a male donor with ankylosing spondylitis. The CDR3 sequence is CAISGGTSASNEQFF. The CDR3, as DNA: TGTGCCATCAGTGGGGGGACTAGCGCCTCCAATGAGCAGTTCTTC.